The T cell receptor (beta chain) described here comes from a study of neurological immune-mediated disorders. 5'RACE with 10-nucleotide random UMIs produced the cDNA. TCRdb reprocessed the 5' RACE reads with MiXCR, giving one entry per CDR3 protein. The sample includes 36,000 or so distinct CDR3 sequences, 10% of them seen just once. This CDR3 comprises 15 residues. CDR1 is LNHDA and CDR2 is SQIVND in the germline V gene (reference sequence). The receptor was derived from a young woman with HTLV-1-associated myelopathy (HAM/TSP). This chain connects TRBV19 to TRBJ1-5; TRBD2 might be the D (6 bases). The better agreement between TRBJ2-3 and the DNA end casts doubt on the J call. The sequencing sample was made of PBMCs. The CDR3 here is CASIWGGEEGQPQYF. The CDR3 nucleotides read TGTGCCAGTATATGGGGCGGGGAAGAGGGGCAGCCCCAGTATTTT.